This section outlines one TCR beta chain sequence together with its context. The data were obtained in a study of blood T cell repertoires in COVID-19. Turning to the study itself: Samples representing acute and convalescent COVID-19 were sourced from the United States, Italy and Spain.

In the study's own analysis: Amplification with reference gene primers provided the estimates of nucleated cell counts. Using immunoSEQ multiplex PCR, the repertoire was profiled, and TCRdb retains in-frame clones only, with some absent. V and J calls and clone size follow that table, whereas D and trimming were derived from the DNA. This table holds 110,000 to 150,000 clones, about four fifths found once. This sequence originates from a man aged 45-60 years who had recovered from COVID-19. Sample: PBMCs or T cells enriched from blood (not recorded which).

Here the CDR3 reads CASSPAVPRQETQYF. CDR3 coding DNA: TGTGCCAGCTCACCCGCAGTTCCCCGCCAGGAGACCCAGTACTTC. The J gene is TRBJ2-5, the V gene TRBV18; D call uncertain. The V end lost 3 bases, the J end lost 5 bases, and 16 bases lay between the germline ends. The CDR3 length is 15 residues. Germline CDR1 reads KGHSH; CDR2 reads LQKENI.